This T cell receptor (beta chain) was documented in a study of cytomegalovirus exposure and HLA in healthy donors. Study information: Approximately 180 million T cells yielded 100 million or so unique TCR beta sequences, as an earlier analysis found.

The PCR was carried out with 60 Vbeta primers and 13 Jbeta primers. Only in-frame clones appear in the TCRdb table, and some are missing; sequencing was by immunoSEQ multiplex PCR. The sample table sets out roughly 120,000 clones. Regarding the study as a whole: There were three CMV-associated chains whose specificity for CMV antigens was confirmed in vitro. It was approximately 170 TCR beta chains that were listed as cytomegalovirus-associated.

For this clone: Its target is not known.

This CDR3 contains 14 residues. Trimming took 8 bases from V and 3 from J, leaving 16 bases between them. Germline CDR1 reads LNHDA; CDR2 reads SQIVND (reference sequence). The TCR originated in a man aged 18 to 29 in good health and CMV-seronegative. The J gene is TRBJ1-2, the V gene TRBV19; D not certain. The sample consisted of PBMCs. CDR3: CASAGDARDYGYTF. The DNA of the CDR3 is TGTGCCAGTGCGGGAGACGCTCGGGACTATGGCTACACCTTC.